The 19 T cell receptor beta chains presented below share a single source sample, sequenced in a study of T cells after yellow fever vaccination. MiXCR, applied by TCRdb to the 5' RACE reads, yields one record per CDR3 protein. The sample includes 300,000 or so distinct CDR3 sequences, roughly 7% of them seen just once. The source was PBMCs, collected more than 40 days after the first yellow fever vaccination. All receptors come from a man younger than 30 who received the YFV17D yellow fever vaccine.

In its sample, this clonotype was seen many times. The rearrangement uses TRBV12-3 or TRBV12-4 and TRBJ1-4, with 8 bases aligning to TRBD1. The CDR3 has 13 amino acids. J lost 8 bases, V lost 5 bases, and 4 bases had no gene match. This chain's CDR3 is CASSRQGREKLFF. The CDR3 DNA is TGTGCCAGCAGTCGACAGGGGCGGGAAAAACTGTTTTTT.

This clonotype has only a few counts. J is TRBJ1-2 and V is TRBV5-1; a weak D match, TRBD1 (5 bases). Deletions cut 2 bases from V and 4 bases from J, with 15 bases between. The CDR3 spans 15 residues. Germline V CDR1 and CDR2: SGHRS, YFSETQ. The CDR3 here is CASSLGTVGLYGYTF. The CDR3 bases are TGCGCCAGCAGCTTAGGGACCGTCGGACTCTATGGCTACACCTTC.

The chain recombines TRBV20-1 with TRBJ1-5; 7 positions match TRBD1. V lost 6 bases and J lost 6; bases outside the gene matches: 11. Germline assignment: CDR1 DFQATT and CDR2 SNEGSKA (reference sequence). This CDR3 has 14 amino acids. In DNA, the CDR3 is TGCAGTGCAAACGACAGGGTCGTCGGTCAGCCCCAGCATTTT. Protein sequence: CSANDRVVGQPQHF.

This clonotype has at least ten counts. J is TRBJ2-4 and V is TRBV11-1, with D possibly TRBD1 on 7 matching bases. This CDR3 region has 18 residues. The germline V gene encodes CDR1 SGHAT and CDR2 FQDESV (reference sequence). Trimming shortened V by 5 bases and J by 0 bases, and 20 bases separated the two germline ends. CDR3 DNA: TGTGCCAGCAGCCCGCCCGGGACAGAGGGACTAGCCAAAAACATTCAGTACTTC. Encoded protein: CASSPPGTEGLAKNIQYF. The full variable domain, in which reference TRBV11-1 and TRBJ2-4 provide the parts outside the CDR3, is EAEVAQSPRYKITEKSQAVAFWCDPISGHATLYWYRQILGQGPELLVQFQDESVVDDSQLPKDRFSAERLKGVDSTLKIQPAELGDSAMYLCASSPPGTEGLAKNIQYFGAGTRLSVL.

The rearrangement links TRBV6-1 to TRBJ2-4; TRBD2 agrees at 7 bases. The CDR3 length is 14 residues. The ends lost 5 bases at V and 7 bases at J; junction bases unmatched: 8. Germline CDR1 MNHNS, CDR2 SASEGT. The CDR3 nucleotides are TGTGCCAGCAGTCCCGGGAGGCCCGCGAACATTCAGTACTTC. Protein: CASSPGRPANIQYF.

J is TRBJ2-3 and V is TRBV5-1; D is perhaps TRBD2 (5 bases). The CDR3 spans 12 residues. V was shortened by 2 bases and J by 6 bases, with 7 bases between the two germline ends. Germline loops: CDR1 SGHRS, CDR2 YFSETQ. CDR3 sequence: CASSFERDTQYF. The CDR3 nucleotides are TGCGCCAGCAGCTTCGAGCGGGATACGCAGTATTTT. Filled out from reference TRBV5-1 and TRBJ2-3, the complete variable domain reads KAGVTQTPRYLIKTRGQQVTLSCSPISGHRSVSWYQQTPGQGLQFLFEYFSETQRNKGNFPGRFSGRQFSNSRSEMNVSTLELGDSALYLCASSFERDTQYFGPGTRLTVL.

This chain uses TRBV7-6 with TRBJ2-7; the D gene is possibly TRBD2 (7 bases). V was pared by 2 bases and J by 3 bases, with 20 bases between. CDR1 is SGHVS, CDR2 FNYEAQ, per germline. This CDR3 region has 17 residues. CDR3 bases: TGTGCCAGCAGCTTAAACGAGCGGCGGGGGCCATTCTACGAGCAGTACTTC. Protein sequence: CASSLNERRGPFYEQYF.

The chain has TRBV27 and TRBJ2-1; D remains ambiguous. Germline CDR1 is MNHEY and CDR2 is SMNVEV (reference sequence). The CDR3 covers 14 residues. V was shortened by 3 bases and J by 0 bases, with 6 bases between the two germline ends. The CDR3 region is CASSFMTSYNEQFF. The CDR3 bases are TGTGCCAGCAGTTTCATGACCTCCTACAATGAGCAGTTCTTC.

This clonotype was recorded many times. This chain joins TRBV7-9 and TRBJ1-6, with D tentatively TRBD1 (5 bases). The CDR3 is 17 amino acids. Trimming removed 3 bases at V and 8 bases at J, with 20 bases between. Germline V gene data show CDR1 as SEHNR and CDR2 as FQNEAQ (reference sequence). The chain's CDR3 is CASSFHARFDSYSPLHF. The CDR3 DNA reads TGTGCCAGCAGCTTCCATGCTCGTTTTGACAGTTATTCACCCCTCCACTTT.

In DNA, the CDR3 is TGTGCCAGCAGCCAAGATCACAAGATAGGCTACACCTTC. Translation gives CASSQDHKIGYTF. The rearrangement links TRBV14 to TRBJ1-2; D gene uncertain. Germline CDR1 SGHDN, CDR2 FVKESK. The CDR3 runs to 13 residues. Trimming stripped 0 bases from V and 8 bases from J, with 10 bases between.

V is TRBV7-2 and J is TRBJ2-1; D is unresolved. From germline, CDR1 is SGHTA and CDR2 FQGNSA. The V and J ends lost 4 bases and 0 bases respectively, with 7 bases between them. The CDR3 extends over 14 amino acids. CDR3 residues: CASSSYFSYNEQFF. CDR3 nucleotides: TGTGCCAGCAGCTCCTATTTCTCCTACAATGAGCAGTTCTTC.

This clonotype was observed many times. The chain employs TRBV20-1 and TRBJ2-7, with a possible D match to TRBD1 (6 bases). Germline V gene sequence: CDR1 DFQATT, CDR2 SNEGSKA (reference sequence). The CDR3 loop spans 13 amino acids. With 6 bases removed from V and 0 bases from J, the gap between germline ends came to 12 bases. The CDR3 bases are TGCAGTGCGTCGGACAGCAGCTCCTACGAGCAGTACTTC. Its translation: CSASDSSSYEQYF.

Only a few counts were recorded for this clonotype. This chain links TRBV19 with TRBJ1-2; D is unresolved. The CDR3 spans 13 residues. CDR1 and CDR2 from the germline V gene are LNHDA and SQIVND (reference sequence). Deletions cut 5 bases from V and 4 bases from J, with 11 bases between. CDR3 sequence: CASSADLFYGYTF. The CDR3 DNA sequence: TGTGCCAGTAGTGCGGACCTCTTCTATGGCTACACCTTC. The full variable domain, with the rest looked up from reference TRBV19 and TRBJ1-2, is DGGITQSPKYLFRKEGQNVTLSCEQNLNHDAMYWYRQDPGQGLRLIYYSQIVNDFQKGDIAEGYSVSREKKESFPLTVTSAQKNPTAFYLCASSADLFYGYTFGSGTRLTVV.

To note about this clonotype: Germline is not matched at one junction end, which may reflect a read error. The chain combines TRBV12-3 or TRBV12-4 with TRBJ2-6; a weak D match, TRBD2 (5 bases). The CDR3 spans 18 residues. The CDR3 spells CAISLAGLYSSGANVLTF. CDR3 DNA sequence: TGTGCCATCAGTTTAGCCGGACTGTACAGCTCTGGGGCCAACGTCCTGACTTTC.

This clonotype was seen many times. The chain is built from TRBV24-1 and TRBJ2-2; TRBD1 aligns across 10 bases. The germline CDR1 and CDR2 sequences are KGHDR and SFDVKD. V shed 7 bases and J 5 bases; nucleotides not matched to a gene: 9. This CDR3 region has 16 residues. In DNA, the CDR3 is TGTGCCACCAGCGGGACAGGGGCCTTTTTGACCGGGGAGCTGTTTTTT. Translating it yields CATSGTGAFLTGELFF.

This clonotype has a count of ten or more. The V call is TRBV28, the J call TRBJ2-1; possibly TRBD2 for D (6 bases). The CDR3 extends over 14 amino acids. V was shortened by 7 bases and J by 7 bases, with 17 bases between the two germline ends. Per the germline V gene, CDR1 is MDHEN and CDR2 is SYDVKM. This CDR3 reads CASTGDGKKNEQFF. The CDR3 DNA reads TGTGCCAGCACGGGAGACGGTAAAAAGAATGAGCAGTTCTTC.

The V call is TRBV9, the J call TRBJ2-2; 8 bases are shared with TRBD1. Unmatched junction bases numbered 4, after V lost 3 bases and J lost 6 bases. Germline CDR1 reads SGDLS; CDR2 reads YYNGEE. This CDR3 contains 14 residues. The CDR3 DNA reads TGTGCCAGCAGCGACCTACAGGGGGCCGGGGAGCTGTTTTTT. Its protein product is CASSDLQGAGELFF.

The table lists this clonotype with a few counts. The chain has TRBV6-5 and TRBJ1-2; a possible D gene is TRBD1 (5 bases). From germline, CDR1 is MNHEY and CDR2 SVGAGI. V was trimmed by 3 bases and J by 2 bases, leaving 7 bases between them. The CDR3 extends over 13 amino acids. In DNA, the CDR3 is TGTGCCAGCAGTTATAAGGGGAACTATGGCTACACCTTC. Protein: CASSYKGNYGYTF.

CDR3 in amino acids: CASSLSGATTDTQYF. The DNA of the CDR3 is TGTGCCAGCAGCCTATCGGGGGCCACCACAGATACGCAGTATTTT. This chain connects TRBV11-2 to TRBJ2-3; D could derive from TRBD1 or TRBD2 (6 bases each). Trimming shortened V by 5 bases and J by 2 bases, and 14 bases separated the two germline ends. The CDR3 length is 15 residues. CDR1 is SGHAT and CDR2 is FQNNGV in the germline V gene.